Presented here are 28 T cell receptor beta chains from one specimen sequenced in a study of shared clonotypes between healthy human individuals. TCRdb's table, derived via immunoSEQ multiplex PCR, lists solely in-frame clones and lacks some. Of about 1.1 million clones in the sample, approximately 80% were seen once. The sequenced material came from memory CD4+ T cells from PBMCs. Subset of the sample: CD45RA-negative fraction. These receptors originate from a young man in good health. Some clones in this sample may be carry-over from other donors' samples.

This clone was recorded only once. CDR3 sequence (DNA): TGTGCCAGCAGCTTAGACGCAGGACAGATGAACACTGAAGCTTTCTTT. Its translation is CASSLDAGQMNTEAFF. This chain uses TRBV7-6 with TRBJ1-1; possibly TRBD1 for D (6 bases). The germline V and J ends were trimmed by 1 base and 0 bases, with 12 bases remaining between them. CDR3 length: 16 residues. Germline lookup yields CDR1 SGHVS and CDR2 FNYEAQ.

With respect to this clone: A read error may account for a junction end that differs from germline. V usage is TRBV7-7 and J usage is TRBJ2-2; D gene ambiguous. Looked up from germline, CDR1 is SSHAT and CDR2 is FNYEAQ (reference sequence). This CDR3 is 17 amino acids long. The CDR3, as DNA: TGTGCTAGCAGCTTTGTACATGGCGGCACGAACACCGGGGAGCTGTTTTTT. Translation gives CASSFVHGGTNTGELFF.

V usage is TRBV12-5 and J usage is TRBJ2-3; tentatively, D is TRBD2 (6 bases). Deletions cut 0 bases from V and 0 bases from J, with 10 bases between. CDR3 size: 16 residues. Germline CDR1 is LGHNT and CDR2 is FRNRAP. CDR3 sequence (DNA): TGTGCTAGTGGTTTGGTAACGGCGGGGAGCACAGATACGCAGTATTTT. Translation gives CASGLVTAGSTDTQYF.

This clone was counted a few times. The chain uses TRBV7-3 and TRBJ2-3; TRBD2 matches at 9 bases. V was pared by 0 bases and J by 4 bases, with 2 bases of the junction left unmatched. CDR3 length: 15 amino acids. Per germline, CDR1 SGHTA and CDR2 FQGTGA. CDR3 in amino acids: CASSLTAGGPDTQYF. DNA for the CDR3: TGTGCCAGCAGCTTAACTGCGGGAGGGCCAGATACGCAGTATTTT.

This rearrangement joins TRBV5-4 to TRBJ2-2; 11 bases align to TRBD2. CDR3 length: 16 residues. Germline lookup yields CDR1 SGHNT and CDR2 YYREEE (reference sequence). V lost 7 bases and J lost 4; bases outside the gene matches: 9. The CDR3 spells CASGRLAGGSTGELFF. In DNA, the CDR3 is TGTGCCAGCGGACGTTTAGCGGGAGGGAGCACCGGGGAGCTGTTTTTT.

This clone appeared a single time. The same CDR3 can be traced to other DNA sequences in this sample. The genes are TRBV11-3 and TRBJ2-7; D may be TRBD1 or TRBD2 (5 bases each). Trimming took 1 base from V and 3 from J, leaving 10 bases between them. This CDR3 region has 14 residues. Germline V gene lookup returns CDR1 SGHNT and CDR2 YENEEA. The chain's CDR3 is CASSLGGDSYEQYF. DNA for the CDR3: TGTGCCAGCAGCTTAGGAGGGGATAGCTACGAGCAGTACTTC. Using reference TRBV11-3 and TRBJ2-7 for the parts outside the CDR3, the full variable domain is EAGVVQSPRYKIIEKKQPVAFWCNPISGHNTLYWYLQNLGQGPELLIRYENEEAVDDSQLPKDRFSAERLKGVDSTLKIQPAELGDSAVYLCASSLGGDSYEQYFGPGTRLTVT.

The CDR3 sequence is CASSLNKMNTEAFF. CDR3 nucleotide sequence: TGTGCCAGCAGTTTAAACAAAATGAACACTGAAGCTTTCTTT. V usage is TRBV27 and J usage is TRBJ1-1; D is unresolved. The CDR3 is 14 residues long. Germline values: CDR1 MNHEY, CDR2 SMNVEV (reference sequence). The V and J ends lost 2 bases and 0 bases respectively, with 7 bases between them.

This clone was recorded only once. The chain joins TRBV2 to TRBJ2-2; the D call may be TRBD1 or TRBD2 (6 bases each). Trimming cost V 6 bases and J 2 bases, with 10 bases left between them. The CDR3 has 14 residues. Germline V CDR1 and CDR2: SNHLY, FYNNEI. The CDR3 nucleotides are TGTGCCAGCAGGCGGGACACAAACACCGGGGAGCTGTTTTTT. This codes for CASRRDTNTGELFF.

The V gene is TRBV30, the J gene TRBJ1-2, with 7 bases that match TRBD1. The CDR3 is 13 amino acids. Trimming at V came to 0 bases and at J to 8 bases, leaving 6 bases not matched to a gene. The germline V gene has CDR1 GTSNPN and CDR2 SVGIG (reference sequence). The CDR3 DNA is TGTGCCTGGAGTGTAGGACAGGCGGTGGGCTACACCTTC. This encodes CAWSVGQAVGYTF.

The chain joins TRBV5-1 to TRBJ2-7; 9 positions agree with TRBD1. The trim removed 4 bases at V and 5 bases at J, leaving 7 bases unmatched. This CDR3 contains 14 residues. From germline, CDR1 is SGHRS and CDR2 YFSETQ. The CDR3 region is CASSQRDRADEQYF. CDR3 DNA: TGCGCCAGCAGCCAGAGGGACAGGGCCGACGAGCAGTACTTC. The complete variable domain, with remaining parts taken from reference TRBV5-1 and TRBJ2-7, reads KAGVTQTPRYLIKTRGQQVTLSCSPISGHRSVSWYQQTPGQGLQFLFEYFSETQRNKGNFPGRFSGRQFSNSRSEMNVSTLELGDSALYLCASSQRDRADEQYFGPGTRLTVT.

J is TRBJ2-1 and V is TRBV6-5, with TRBD1 matching 8 bases. Per the germline V gene, CDR1 is MNHEY and CDR2 is SVGAGI. There are 15 residues in the CDR3. The V gene end was trimmed by 2 bases and the J gene end by 8 bases; junction bases not matched to a gene: 8. DNA of the CDR3: TGTGCCAGCAGTTACGGACAGGGTAGGGGTGATGAGCAGTTCTTC. Its protein product is CASSYGQGRGDEQFF.

V and J are TRBV7-2 and TRBJ2-2; D unclear. Per the germline V gene, CDR1 is SGHTA and CDR2 is FQGNSA. The ends were cut back, 5 bases at V and 0 bases at J, with 13 bases in the middle. This CDR3 is built from 16 residues. The CDR3 is CASSPRFDSNTGELFF. In DNA form, the CDR3 reads TGTGCCAGCAGCCCCCGATTTGATTCGAACACCGGGGAGCTGTTTTTT.

This clone occurred once. J is TRBJ2-7 and V is TRBV11-2, with D possibly TRBD1 on 6 matching bases. In germline, CDR1 is SGHAT, CDR2 FQNNGV. CDR3 length: 15 residues. Between the trimmed V and J ends, which lost 5 bases and 2 bases, there was a span of 16 bases. CDR3 sequence reads: CASSPQTGYTYEQYF. The CDR3 DNA reads as TGTGCCAGCAGCCCCCAGACAGGCTATACCTACGAGCAGTACTTC.

The V call is TRBV4-1, the J call TRBJ2-6; D gene ambiguous. With 7 bases removed from V and 0 bases from J, the gap between germline ends came to 10 bases. This CDR3 contains 15 residues. Germline V gene lookup returns CDR1 MGHRA and CDR2 YSYEKL. CDR3 protein: CASTRTVSGANVLTF. The CDR3 nucleotides are TGCGCCAGCACCAGGACGGTCTCTGGGGCCAACGTCCTGACTTTC.

V is TRBV15 and J is TRBJ1-2; 7 bases fit TRBD1. Losses at the gene ends were 3 bases for V and 8 bases for J; bases not matched to a gene: 12. This CDR3 is built from 15 residues. In germline, CDR1 is LNHNV, CDR2 YYDKDF (reference sequence). The CDR3 DNA follows: TGTGCCACCAGCAGGGCGCTAACAGGGGCTGGGGGCTACACCTTC. Protein: CATSRALTGAGGYTF.

This chain joins TRBV2 and TRBJ2-7; D remains ambiguous. CDR3 size: 11 residues. With 7 bases removed from V and 6 bases from J, the gap between germline ends came to 10 bases. The V gene's germline CDR1 is SNHLY and CDR2 FYNNEI. The chain's CDR3 is CASTPGGEQYF. Written as DNA, the CDR3 is TGTGCCAGCACCCCCGGCGGCGAGCAGTACTTC.

J is TRBJ1-4 and V is TRBV9; unclear D gene. V was cut by 3 bases and J by 4 bases, with 7 bases left in between. The CDR3 loop spans 13 amino acids. Germline V gene lookup returns CDR1 SGDLS and CDR2 YYNGEE. This chain's CDR3 is CASSGTLNEKLFF. CDR3 nucleotides: TGTGCCAGCAGCGGGACTCTTAATGAAAAACTGTTTTTT.

The V call is TRBV7-9, the J call TRBJ2-5, with D hard to call. V dropped 6 bases and J dropped 5 bases, with 13 bases sitting between them. The CDR3 has 13 residues. Germline V CDR1 and CDR2: SEHNR, FQNEAQ (reference sequence). The CDR3 is CASSLNLGETQYF. The CDR3 coding sequence is TGTGCCAGCAGTCTAAACCTCGGGGAGACCCAGTACTTC.

Written as DNA, the CDR3 is TGCGCCAGCAGCCAAGACGGACCGAACACTGAAGCTTTCTTT. This translates into CASSQDGPNTEAFF. The chain combines TRBV4-3 with TRBJ1-1; D is undetermined. The CDR3 loop spans 14 amino acids. Germline V gives CDR1 LGHNA, CDR2 YSLEER. Trimming shortened V by 0 bases and J by 1 base, and 6 bases separated the two germline ends.

The chain carries TRBV20-1 and TRBJ2-7; D gene uncertain. CDR3 length: 11 residues. Germline-derived CDR1 and CDR2 are DFQATT and SNEGSKA (reference sequence). V lost 4 bases and J lost 3, with 7 bases in between. The CDR3 is CSAKRVYEQYF. CDR3 DNA sequence: TGCAGTGCTAAGAGAGTCTACGAGCAGTACTTC.

Concerning this clone itself: This may be a read error: a much more frequent sequence differs by one nucleotide. The sample carries other DNA sequences with the same CDR3. This chain joins TRBV7-2 and TRBJ1-1, with 7 bases matching TRBD1. Germline trimming cut 5 bases from V and 5 bases from J; bases unmatched to any gene: 5. The CDR3 covers 13 residues. CDR1 SGHTA and CDR2 FQGNSA come from the germline V gene. The CDR3 DNA is TGTGCCAGCAGCCTGGCCAGGGGGACTGAAGCTTTCTTT. Translated: CASSLARGTEAFF.

This clone came up once. The chain couples TRBV11-3 to TRBJ2-7; 8 bases agree with TRBD2. Germline CDR1 is SGHNT and CDR2 is YENEEA. The CDR3 loop spans 14 amino acids. Trimming at V came to 5 bases and at J to 4 bases, leaving 7 bases not matched to a gene. The CDR3 DNA sequence: TGTGCCAGCAGCCACGGGGGGGACGGATACGAGCAGTACTTC. Encoded protein: CASSHGGDGYEQYF.

The CDR3 here is CASSLGQGRNTIYF. CDR3 DNA: TGTGCCAGCAGCCTAGGACAGGGAAGGAACACCATATATTTT. The rearrangement uses TRBV7-8 and TRBJ1-3; 8 bases fit TRBD1. This CDR3 region has 14 residues. The germline V gene encodes CDR1 SGHVS and CDR2 FQNEAQ. V was pared by 5 bases and J by 7 bases, with 7 bases of the junction left unmatched.

The chain couples TRBV7-8 to TRBJ1-5, with D hard to call. In germline, CDR1 is SGHVS, CDR2 FQNEAQ. The CDR3 is made up of 19 amino acids. V was clipped by 1 base and J by 3 bases, with 22 bases between them. The CDR3, as DNA: TGTGCCAGCAGCTTAGTCATGGGAGGCCCTGGAGGATACAATCAGCCCCAGCATTTT. It encodes CASSLVMGGPGGYNQPQHF.

The chain couples TRBV2 to TRBJ2-7; 11 bases line up with TRBD2. J lost 1 base, V lost 4 bases, and 9 bases had no gene match. Germline values: CDR1 SNHLY, CDR2 FYNNEI. CDR3 size: 17 residues. Written as DNA, the CDR3 is TGTGCCAGCAGTGTCGAACTAGCGGGAGAACGGTCCTACGAGCAGTACTTC. It yields the protein CASSVELAGERSYEQYF.

The chain uses TRBV28 and TRBJ1-1; a weak D match, TRBD1 (6 bases). V was pared by 3 bases and J by 4 bases, with 15 bases between. CDR3 length: 15 amino acids. Germline V gene lookup returns CDR1 MDHEN and CDR2 SYDVKM. The CDR3 loop is CASSFLSGGPTEAFF. The CDR3 nucleotides read TGTGCCAGCAGTTTCCTGTCGGGGGGCCCCACTGAAGCTTTCTTT. Looking up the rest from reference TRBV28 and TRBJ1-1 gives the full variable domain: DVKVTQSSRYLVKRTGEKVFLECVQDMDHENMFWYRQDPGLGLRLIYFSYDVKMKEKGDIPEGYSVSREKKERFSLILESASTNQTSMYLCASSFLSGGPTEAFFGQGTRLTVV.

The chain has TRBV7-9 and TRBJ1-4; D gene uncertain. V gave up 2 bases and J gave up 7 bases, with 14 bases separating them. The length of the CDR3 is 15 residues. From germline, CDR1 is SEHNR and CDR2 FQNEAQ (reference sequence). CDR3 sequence: CASSLRQVYGEKLFF. Here the CDR3 DNA reads TGTGCCAGCAGCTTACGGCAGGTTTACGGTGAAAAACTGTTTTTT.

The V call is TRBV5-1, the J call TRBJ2-3; 8 bases align to TRBD1. Trimming cost V 0 bases and J 6 bases; bases outside gene matches: 15. The CDR3 runs 18 residues. Germline CDR1 reads SGHRS; CDR2 reads YFSETQ. CDR3 protein: CASSLGGQGRKLVDTQYF. The CDR3 nucleotides read TGCGCCAGCAGCTTGGGCGGACAGGGCCGAAAACTCGTGGATACGCAGTATTTT. The full variable domain, its missing parts supplied by reference TRBV5-1 and TRBJ2-3, is KAGVTQTPRYLIKTRGQQVTLSCSPISGHRSVSWYQQTPGQGLQFLFEYFSETQRNKGNFPGRFSGRQFSNSRSEMNVSTLELGDSALYLCASSLGGQGRKLVDTQYFGPGTRLTVL.